Each of the 32 T cell receptor beta chains below was sequenced from the same sample in a study of blood T cell repertoires in COVID-19. The repertoire was sequenced with immunoSEQ multiplex PCR; TCRdb's copy has only in-frame clones and lacks some. The sample records some 91,000 clones, over 75% being singletons. Sequenced sample: peripheral blood. These receptors all stem from a man aged 60 to 75 with acute or convalescent COVID-19.

The chain is built from TRBV5-4 and TRBJ1-2; a weak D match, TRBD1 (6 bases). The germline V and J ends were trimmed by 2 bases and 2 bases, with 7 bases remaining between them. CDR1 and CDR2 from the germline V gene are SGHNT and YYREEE (reference sequence). This CDR3 spans 13 amino acids. For the CDR3, the DNA is TGTGCCAGCAGCTTTCAGGGGAACTATGGCTACACCTTC. This encodes CASSFQGNYGYTF.

The CDR3 DNA is TGTGCCAGCTCAGCAACGGAGGGAGGGGGCTACGAGCAGTACTTC. It specifies CASSATEGGGYEQYF. This rearrangement joins TRBV18 to TRBJ2-7; D possibly corresponds to TRBD2 (7 bases). The CDR3 sequence is 15 residues long. Germline lookup yields CDR1 KGHSH and CDR2 LQKENI. Trimming removed 5 bases at V and 3 bases at J, with 17 bases between.

The CDR3 DNA follows: TGTGCCAGCAGTCGACTTTCCGGGACACTGAACACTGAAGCTTTCTTT. It codes for CASSRLSGTLNTEAFF. The genes are TRBV6-6 and TRBJ1-1; D might be TRBD1 (6 bases). This CDR3 contains 16 residues. CDR1 is MNHNY and CDR2 is SVGAGI in the germline V gene (reference sequence). Trimming removed 5 bases at V and 0 bases at J, with 16 bases between.

The chain combines TRBV5-8 with TRBJ1-1; tentative D call: TRBD1 (5 bases). V dropped 0 bases and J dropped 5 bases, with 17 bases sitting between them. CDR3 length: 16 residues. Per the germline V gene, CDR1 is SGHTS and CDR2 is YDEGEE. The DNA for the CDR3 is TGTGCCAGCAGCTTGGTGGAGGGAAGGAGGGGAACTGAAGCTTTCTTT. The encoded protein is CASSLVEGRRGTEAFF.

This clone was observed once. This chain joins TRBV11-3 and TRBJ2-2; perhaps TRBD1 as D (5 bases). The ends were cut back, 0 bases at V and 5 bases at J, with 10 bases in the middle. This CDR3 is 15 amino acids long. From germline, CDR1 is SGHNT and CDR2 YENEEA. CDR3 loop: CASSLDARETGELFF. The CDR3 DNA reads TGTGCCAGCAGCTTAGATGCCAGGGAAACCGGGGAGCTGTTTTTT.

V gene TRBV7-8 combines with J gene TRBJ2-1; a weak D match, TRBD1 (6 bases). Germline V gene data show CDR1 as SGHVS and CDR2 as FQNEAQ. The V end lost 0 bases, the J end lost 0 bases, and 9 bases lay between the germline ends. The length of the CDR3 is 16 residues. CDR3: CASSLAGTFSYNEQFF. The CDR3 DNA reads as TGTGCCAGCAGCTTAGCGGGGACATTCTCCTACAATGAGCAGTTCTTC.

The V gene is TRBV18, the J gene TRBJ1-2; 7 bases align to TRBD1. The junction had 2 bases not matched to a gene; V was cut back by 3 bases and J by 4 bases. CDR1 is KGHSH, CDR2 LQKENI, per germline. The CDR3 runs to 13 residues. For the CDR3, the DNA is TGTGCCAGCTCACCGACAGGGTCCTATGGCTACACCTTC. Protein sequence: CASSPTGSYGYTF. The entire variable domain, with the rest obtained from reference TRBV18 and TRBJ1-2, is as follows: NAGVMQNPRHLVRRRGQEARLRCSPMKGHSHVYWYRQLPEEGLKFMVYLQKENIIDESGMPKERFSAEFPKEGPSILRIQQVVRGDSAAYFCASSPTGSYGYTFGSGTRLTVV.

The genes are TRBV6-5 and TRBJ2-3; 7 nucleotides align to TRBD2. This CDR3 region has 14 residues. The ends lost 8 bases at V and 0 bases at J; junction bases unmatched: 5. Germline CDR1 MNHEY, CDR2 SVGAGI. In DNA, the CDR3 is TGTGCCAGCGCACTAGCGCAAAGCACAGATACGCAGTATTTT. It yields the protein CASALAQSTDTQYF.

The chain carries TRBV7-9 and TRBJ1-2, with 8 nucleotides matching TRBD1. The CDR3 runs to 16 residues. Germline CDR1 and CDR2: SEHNR and FQNEAQ (reference sequence). With V trimmed by 7 bases and J by 0 bases, 10 bases remained unmatched. The CDR3 coding sequence is TGTGCCAGCATCCCGACAGGGGACCACTCTAACTATGGCTACACCTTC. Translation gives CASIPTGDHSNYGYTF. The whole variable domain, remainder taken from reference TRBV7-9 and TRBJ1-2, is DTGVSQNPRHKITKRGQNVTFRCDPISEHNRLYWYRQTLGQGPEFLTYFQNEAQLEKSRLLSDRFSAERPKGSFSTLEIQRTEQGDSAMYLCASIPTGDHSNYGYTFGSGTRLTVV.

The genes are TRBV5-1 and TRBJ2-1; the match to TRBD2 covers 7 bases. CDR1 and CDR2 from the germline V gene are SGHRS and YFSETQ. The J segment lost 0 bases and the V segment lost 0 bases, leaving 6 bases of the junction unmatched. The CDR3 is made up of 17 amino acids. The CDR3 DNA reads TGCGCCAGCAGCTTGGCCTCTAGCGGTAGCTCCTACAATGAGCAGTTCTTC. Amino acids: CASSLASSGSSYNEQFF.

This clone was seen only once. This chain links TRBV5-1 with TRBJ1-2, with D maybe TRBD1 (6 bases). The germline gives CDR1 SGHRS, CDR2 YFSETQ. The length of the CDR3 is 16 residues. V was cut by 4 bases and J by 0 bases, with 16 bases left in between. CDR3 protein: CASSPSGGAANYGYTF. The CDR3 coding sequence is TGCGCCAGCAGCCCTTCGGGGGGGGCGGCTAACTATGGCTACACCTTC.

J is TRBJ1-2 and V is TRBV6-5; TRBD1 agrees at 10 bases. Germline assignment: CDR1 MNHEY and CDR2 SVGAGI. This CDR3 spans 15 amino acids. The junction had 4 bases not matched to a gene; V was cut back by 5 bases and J by 1 base. CDR3 amino acids: CASSPGTGVNYGYTF. CDR3 nucleotide sequence: TGTGCCAGCAGTCCGGGGACAGGGGTTAACTATGGCTACACCTTC.

A single count supports this clone. The chain employs TRBV6-5 and TRBJ2-7, with 8 bases identical to TRBD1. J was trimmed by 5 bases and V by 0 bases; bases with no gene match: 6. Germline V gene lookup returns CDR1 MNHEY and CDR2 SVGAGI. CDR3 length: 15 amino acids. This CDR3 reads CASSYSRDRFDEQYF. The CDR3 nucleotides read TGTGCCAGCAGTTACTCCCGGGACAGGTTCGACGAGCAGTACTTC.

CDR3 sequence reads: CASSLTPGGGGYTF. CDR3 sequence (DNA): TGTGCCAGCAGCCTAACCCCAGGGGGCGGCGGCTACACCTTC. The chain links TRBV25-1 to TRBJ1-2; 8 bases map to TRBD1. V lost 6 bases to trimming and J lost 8 bases; unmatched junction nucleotides: 11. The germline gives CDR1 MGHDK, CDR2 SYGVNS. The CDR3 sequence is 14 residues long.

J is TRBJ1-6 and V is TRBV4-2; 8 nucleotides align to TRBD1. Germline V gene sequence: CDR1 LGHNA, CDR2 YNFKEQ. J was trimmed by 11 bases and V by 0 bases; bases with no gene match: 6. CDR3 size: 15 residues. The CDR3 region has the DNA TGTGCCAGCAGCCAAGAAAGACAGGGGAGGACACCCCTCCACTTT. It codes for CASSQERQGRTPLHF.

This chain uses TRBV5-4 with TRBJ1-4; 7 bases fit TRBD1. The germline gives CDR1 SGHNT, CDR2 YYREEE (reference sequence). The CDR3 runs 15 residues. V gave up 5 bases and J gave up 2 bases; unmatched junction bases: 6. CDR3: CASSPTGATNEKLFF. The CDR3 DNA is TGTGCCAGCAGTCCTACAGGGGCGACTAATGAAAAACTGTTTTTT.

V usage is TRBV10-3 and J usage is TRBJ1-1, with TRBD1 as a possible D gene (6 bases). This CDR3 has 14 amino acids. Trimming removed 2 bases from V and 4 bases from J, with 11 bases in between. Germline-derived CDR1 and CDR2 are ENHRY and SYGVKD. CDR3 protein: CAISEGQFGTEAFF. In DNA, the CDR3 is TGTGCCATCAGTGAGGGACAGTTCGGCACTGAAGCTTTCTTT.

A remark on this clone: Other DNA variants within this sample encode the same CDR3. The chain combines TRBV5-1 with TRBJ1-2, with a possible D match to TRBD1 (5 bases). The CDR3 covers 13 residues. The germline V and J ends were trimmed by 3 bases and 1 base, with 7 bases remaining between them. CDR1 and CDR2 (germline): SGHRS, YFSETQ. The CDR3 is CASSSGGNYGYTF. CDR3 bases: TGCGCCAGCAGCTCGGGGGGTAACTATGGCTACACCTTC.

The rearrangement links TRBV25-1 to TRBJ2-1, with 7 positions matching TRBD2. The length of the CDR3 is 14 residues. Germline trimming cut 5 bases from V and 3 bases from J; bases unmatched to any gene: 4. CDR1 and CDR2 from the germline V gene are MGHDK and SYGVNS. DNA of the CDR3: TGTGCCAGCAGTCCTAGCGGTAGCTACAATGAGCAGTTCTTC. This encodes CASSPSGSYNEQFF.

The sample holds one count of this clone. The CDR3 reads CASILRGTDGYTF. As DNA, the CDR3 is TGTGCCAGCATCCTAAGGGGGACGGATGGCTACACCTTC. The chain links TRBV28 to TRBJ1-2; possible D gene TRBD1, 6 bases. Germline loops: CDR1 MDHEN, CDR2 SYDVKM. The ends were cut back, 7 bases at V and 6 bases at J, with 15 bases in the middle. This CDR3 is 13 amino acids long.

V usage is TRBV27 and J usage is TRBJ1-6; 9 bases line up with TRBD1. The CDR3 spans 16 residues. Germline V CDR1 and CDR2: MNHEY, SMNVEV (reference sequence). With V trimmed by 5 bases and J by 9 bases, 11 bases remained unmatched. This CDR3 reads CASSQPSGQGISPLHF. CDR3 coding DNA: TGTGCCAGCAGTCAGCCTTCCGGACAGGGGATTTCACCCCTCCACTTT.

The table lists this clone with a few counts. V gene TRBV6-1 combines with J gene TRBJ2-1; 9 positions agree with TRBD2. The ends lost 0 bases at V and 9 bases at J; junction bases unmatched: 6. The CDR3 is 15 amino acids. Germline V gene lookup returns CDR1 MNHNS and CDR2 SASEGT. CDR3 in DNA: TGTGCCAGCAGTGAAGCGCTTAGCGGGGGAGGTGAGCAGTTCTTC. Its protein is CASSEALSGGGEQFF.

V is TRBV12-3 or TRBV12-4 and J is TRBJ2-1; 9 nucleotides align to TRBD2. This CDR3 has 13 amino acids. The V and J ends lost 6 bases and 8 bases, in that order; junction bases with no gene match: 5. The chain's CDR3 is CASRAGGPDEQFF. The CDR3 bases are TGTGCCAGCAGGGCGGGGGGGCCCGATGAGCAGTTCTTC.

The chain joins TRBV6-2 or TRBV6-3 to TRBJ2-2; a weak D match, TRBD1 (5 bases). This CDR3 is built from 15 residues. With 4 bases removed from V and 2 bases from J, the gap between germline ends came to 11 bases. Germline V gene lookup returns CDR1 MNHEY and CDR2 SVGEGT. CDR3 in amino acids: CASSWGRTNTGELFF. CDR3 DNA sequence: TGTGCCAGCAGTTGGGGCAGAACCAACACCGGGGAGCTGTTTTTT.

V gene TRBV7-9 combines with J gene TRBJ2-7; a possible D gene is TRBD2 (6 bases). V lost 5 bases and J 2 bases, leaving 13 bases between the germline ends. Germline CDR1 and CDR2: SEHNR and FQNEAQ (reference sequence). The CDR3 contains 14 residues. The DNA for the CDR3 is TGTGCCAGCAGCCCGGGGACTCTTCCCTACGAGCAGTACTTC. Translated, it gives CASSPGTLPYEQYF.

This chain links TRBV5-6 with TRBJ1-1; the match to TRBD1 covers 7 bases. The CDR3 loop spans 12 amino acids. The ends lost 4 bases at V and 10 bases at J; junction bases unmatched: 7. The germline gives CDR1 SGHDT, CDR2 YYEEEE. The CDR3 DNA reads TGTGCCAGCAGCCTACGGACAGGAGGAGCTTTCTTT. Protein sequence: CASSLRTGGAFF.

The V gene is TRBV3-1 (or the pseudogene TRBV3-2), the J gene TRBJ2-6, with 10 bases that match TRBD1. The CDR3 is 18 residues long. Germline CDR1 and CDR2: LGHDT and YNNKEL (reference sequence). J gave up 6 bases and V 4 bases, and 12 bases lay outside the gene matches. CDR3 amino acids: CASSPWTGGSVQANVLTF. CDR3 coding DNA: TGTGCCAGCAGCCCTTGGACAGGGGGTTCGGTCCAGGCCAACGTCCTGACTTTC.

The chain recombines TRBV2 with TRBJ2-4; possibly TRBD1 for D (5 bases). Germline loops: CDR1 SNHLY, CDR2 FYNNEI. Trimming removed 6 bases at V and 0 bases at J, with 9 bases between. This CDR3 is 14 amino acids long. The CDR3 reads CASSAQGAKNIQYF. CDR3 sequence (DNA): TGTGCCAGCAGCGCCCAGGGAGCCAAAAACATTCAGTACTTC.

This chain uses TRBV6-1 with TRBJ2-6; D unresolved. V lost 3 bases, J lost 4 bases, and 7 bases lay in between. This CDR3 contains 14 residues. CDR1 is MNHNS and CDR2 is SASEGT in the germline V gene. The CDR3 here is CASSDRPGANVLTF. The CDR3 DNA is TGTGCCAGCAGTGACCGTCCCGGGGCCAACGTCCTGACTTTC.

The rearrangement uses TRBV5-1 and TRBJ1-1, with a weak D call TRBD1 (5 bases). The CDR3 consists of 14 residues. Germline CDR1 is SGHRS and CDR2 is YFSETQ. The V and J ends lost 3 bases and 7 bases respectively, with 16 bases between them. The CDR3 nucleotides are TGCGCCAGCAGCTCTACGGGGGGACGAAATGAAGCTTTCTTT. It yields the protein CASSSTGGRNEAFF.

The table lists this clone with a count of one. This chain links TRBV3-1 (or the pseudogene TRBV3-2) with TRBJ1-2; unclear D gene. Trimming stripped 4 bases from V and 9 bases from J, with 18 bases between. Germline lookup yields CDR1 LGHDT and CDR2 YNNKEL (reference sequence). The CDR3 contains 14 residues. DNA for the CDR3: TGTGCCAGCAGCCGGCTAGAGTCCTGGATTAGCTACACCTTC. Residues: CASSRLESWISYTF.

The gene calls are TRBV5-1 and TRBJ2-3; D is possibly TRBD2 (7 bases). The CDR3 sequence is 15 residues long. Looked up from germline, CDR1 is SGHRS and CDR2 is YFSETQ. Trimming removed 2 bases at V and 3 bases at J, with 13 bases between. The CDR3 sequence: CASSFLQGGTDTQYF. In nucleotides, the CDR3 is TGCGCCAGCAGCTTCTTACAGGGAGGGACAGATACGCAGTATTTT.